Detailed here is one T cell receptor (beta chain). The antigen is undetermined. Fresh peripheral blood, 9.5 to 10 ml of it, supplied the PBMCs. Template material for amplifying TCR beta CDR3 regions consisted of RNA transcripts. The HTBI primer set served for first-round RT-PCR of the TCR CDR3. MiXCR was run by TCRdb on the multiplex PCR reads, yielding one entry per CDR3 protein. The sample records hundreds of thousands of distinct CDR3 sequences, about 22% being singletons. The data originate from a study of T cells in Graves' hyperthyroidism and ophthalmopathy. General study findings and limits: Peripheral blood also featured most of the thyroid clonotypes expanded above 0.001.

Trimming removed 4 bases from V and 6 bases from J; junction bases left unmatched: 5. Per germline, CDR1 ENHRY and CDR2 SYGVKD. The CDR3 loop spans 15 amino acids. This TCR derives from a woman in her seventies with Graves' ophthalmopathy. V and J are TRBV10-3 and TRBJ1-6; 8 bases are shared with TRBD1. The sample taken for sequencing was blood. The CDR3: CAISGTGLGNSPLHF. CDR3 DNA sequence: TGTGCCATCAGTGGGACAGGGCTAGGTAATTCACCCCTCCACTTT.